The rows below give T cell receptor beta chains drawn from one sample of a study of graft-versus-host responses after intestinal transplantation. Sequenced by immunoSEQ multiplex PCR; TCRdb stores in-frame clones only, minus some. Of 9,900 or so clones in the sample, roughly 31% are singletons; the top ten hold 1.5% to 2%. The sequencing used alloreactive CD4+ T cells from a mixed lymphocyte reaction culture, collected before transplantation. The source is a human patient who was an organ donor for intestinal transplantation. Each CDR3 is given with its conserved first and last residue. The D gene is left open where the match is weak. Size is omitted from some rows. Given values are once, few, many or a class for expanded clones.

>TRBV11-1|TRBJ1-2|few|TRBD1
CASSFGTGKGNYGYTF
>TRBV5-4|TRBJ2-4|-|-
CATAGIGKNIQYF
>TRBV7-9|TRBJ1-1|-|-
CASSLVLRENTEAFF
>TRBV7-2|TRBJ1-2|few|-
CASSPFGQFRGYTF
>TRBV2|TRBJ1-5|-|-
CASSGAASSNQPQHF
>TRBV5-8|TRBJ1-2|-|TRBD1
CASSSPRDRGREGYTF
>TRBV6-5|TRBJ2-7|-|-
CASSLDIGGYEQYF
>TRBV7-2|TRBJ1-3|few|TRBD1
CASSLGRDSWGNTIYF
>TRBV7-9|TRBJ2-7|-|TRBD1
CASSRQKDRGYPYEQYF
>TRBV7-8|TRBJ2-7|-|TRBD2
CASSLSGGKSYEQYF
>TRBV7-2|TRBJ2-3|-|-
CASSRFSGTDTQYF
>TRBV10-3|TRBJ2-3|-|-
CAISELGARDTQYF
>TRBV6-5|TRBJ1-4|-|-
CASSWGPGWVKLFF
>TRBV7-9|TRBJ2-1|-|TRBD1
CASSWKGQAKQGEQFF
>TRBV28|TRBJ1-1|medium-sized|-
CASSRGGVNTEAFF
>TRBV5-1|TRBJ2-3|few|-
CASSSIQGSADTQYF
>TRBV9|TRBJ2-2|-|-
CASSITVNTGELFF
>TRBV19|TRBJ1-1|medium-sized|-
CASSIQNTEAFF
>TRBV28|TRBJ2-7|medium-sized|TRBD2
CASRGATSGIAYEQYF
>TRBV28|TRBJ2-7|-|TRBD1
CASGQGPYEQYF
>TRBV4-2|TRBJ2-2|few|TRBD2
CASSLLAGGRTGELFF
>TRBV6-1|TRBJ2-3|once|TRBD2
CATQSSGAFLTQYF
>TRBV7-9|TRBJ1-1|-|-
CASTSFEVNTEAFF
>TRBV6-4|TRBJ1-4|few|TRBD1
CASSDYRGRDEKLFF
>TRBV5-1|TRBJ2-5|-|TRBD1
CASSLTQGAQETQYF
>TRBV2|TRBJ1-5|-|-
CASSRQDSQPQHF
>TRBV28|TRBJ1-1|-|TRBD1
CASSLIGTGAFF
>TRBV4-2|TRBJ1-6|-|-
CASSQRPGLPGLPLHF
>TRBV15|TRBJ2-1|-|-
CATSSGLTRSSYNEQFF
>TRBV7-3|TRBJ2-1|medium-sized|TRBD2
CASSLRGLAGNNEQFF
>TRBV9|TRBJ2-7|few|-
CASSVGRDFSYEQYF
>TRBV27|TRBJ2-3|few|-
CASSLLPGRGDTQYF
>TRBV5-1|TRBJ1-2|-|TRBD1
CASSSTGAYGYTF
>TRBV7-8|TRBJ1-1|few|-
CASSLTGSTEAFF
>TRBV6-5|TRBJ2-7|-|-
CASRQGYEQYF
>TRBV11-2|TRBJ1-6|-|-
CASHRRTRVDYNSPLHF
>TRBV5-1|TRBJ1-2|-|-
CASSPGGDGYTF
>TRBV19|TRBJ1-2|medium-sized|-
CASSIDGGNYGYTF
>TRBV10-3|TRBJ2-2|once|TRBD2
CAISEAGGHTGELFF
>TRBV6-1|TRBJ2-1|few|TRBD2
CASSERRGGNNEQFF
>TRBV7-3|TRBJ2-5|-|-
CAGSLGLGGGRARETQYF
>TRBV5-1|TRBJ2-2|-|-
CASSLETGYTGELFF
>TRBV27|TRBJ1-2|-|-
CASSHGSGVYGYTF
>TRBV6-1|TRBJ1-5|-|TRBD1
CASRGQIVQPQHF
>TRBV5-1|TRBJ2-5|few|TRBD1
CASSPWTGRETQYF
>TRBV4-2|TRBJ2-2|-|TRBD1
CASSPPGTGNTGELFF
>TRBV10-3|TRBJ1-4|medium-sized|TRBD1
CAIRSGTGNEKLFF
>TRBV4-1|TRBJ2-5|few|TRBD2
CASSQSPSGGQETQYF
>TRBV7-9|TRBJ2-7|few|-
CASSWTTGRLSYEQYF
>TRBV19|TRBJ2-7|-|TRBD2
CASSPRRWVAGVVYEQYF
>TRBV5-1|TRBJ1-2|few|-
CASSSDSTLYGYTF
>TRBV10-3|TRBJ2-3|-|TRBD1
CAISELDLGQGTDTQYF
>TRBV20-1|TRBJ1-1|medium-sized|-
CSAHADEAFF
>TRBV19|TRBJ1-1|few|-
CASAQTVTEAFF
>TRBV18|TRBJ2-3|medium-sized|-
CASSPSSPTDTQYF